These T cell receptor beta chains were read from a single sample in a study of T cell repertoires in cytomegalovirus infection. TCRdb used MiXCR to reprocess the reads, holding one entry per CDR3 protein. The sample yields more than 500,000 distinct CDR3 sequences, 16% seen once. Sequencing was performed on CD8+ T cells from PBMCs. Receptors were obtained from a human donor in good health (CMV status not recorded). Some clones in this sample may be carry-over from other donors' samples. CDR3s include the opening cysteine and the closing phenylalanine or tryptophan. The D gene is left open where the match is weak. Size is stated for part of the rows, as once, few or many counts, or as a class when the clone is expanded.

clone_size,d_call,j_call,v_call,cdr3_aa,cdr3_nt
many,NA,TRBJ1-4,TRBV4-1,CASSQVFSVRGEKLFF,TGCGCCAGCAGCCAAGTCTTCTCGGTCAGGGGTGAAAAACTGTTTTTT
many,NA,TRBJ1-1,TRBV24-1,CATSDSWTDEAFF,TGTGCCACCAGTGATTCCTGGACAGATGAAGCTTTCTTT
many,TRBD2,TRBJ2-1,TRBV7-9,CASSLGAGAYNHEQFF,TGTGCCAGCAGCTTAGGGGCGGGAGCTTACAATCATGAGCAGTTCTTC
NA,NA,TRBJ2-7,TRBV28,CASGGEQYF,TGTGCCAGCGGGGGCGAGCAGTACTTC
many,NA,TRBJ2-3,TRBV7-9,CASSLLVVVSTDTQYF,TGTGCCAGCAGCTTACTGGTTGTGGTGAGCACAGATACGCAGTATTTT
many,NA,TRBJ2-3,TRBV6-6,CASSTPGYTDTQYF,TGTGCCAGCAGTACTCCGGGATACACAGATACGCAGTATTTT
few,NA,TRBJ1-6,TRBV5-4,CASSPREGTNSPLHF,TGTGCCAGCAGCCCCCGGGAAGGGACTAATTCACCCCTCCACTTT
many,NA,TRBJ2-7,TRBV7-6,CASSSGETYEQYF,TGTGCCAGCAGCTCGGGGGAAACCTACGAGCAGTACTTC
many,NA,TRBJ2-7,TRBV7-2,CASSERPRYEQYF,TGTGCCAGCAGCGAACGGCCAAGGTACGAGCAGTACTTC
many,NA,TRBJ2-3,TRBV7-9,CASSTAGSGTDTQYF,TGTGCCAGCAGCACCGCGGGATCTGGCACAGATACGCAGTATTTT
few,NA,TRBJ1-6,TRBV27,CASSLSQGLLSPLHF,TGTGCCAGCAGTTTATCGCAGGGGCTCCTTTCACCCCTCCACTTT
NA,TRBD2,TRBJ2-1,TRBV11-2,CASSLVAGGANEQFF,TGTGCCAGCAGCTTAGTTGCGGGAGGGGCAAATGAGCAGTTCTTC
few,NA,TRBJ1-1,TRBV27,CASRDKHHTEAFF,TGTGCCAGCAGGGACAAGCACCACACTGAAGCTTTCTTT
few,TRBD1,TRBJ2-1,TRBV30,CASFTGTGGGNEQFF,TGTGCCTCCTTCACCGGGACAGGGGGTGGCAATGAGCAGTTCTTC
many,NA,TRBJ2-3,TRBV7-9,CASSSDRRDTQYF,TGTGCCAGCAGCTCGGACCGGAGGGATACGCAGTATTTT
many,TRBD2,TRBJ2-7,TRBV6-6,CASSAGLVTYEQYF,TGTGCCAGCAGTGCGGGACTAGTTACCTACGAGCAGTACTTC
many,NA,TRBJ2-7,TRBV10-3,CAIMGGHGYEQYF,TGTGCCATCATGGGGGGTCATGGATACGAGCAGTACTTC
NA,NA,TRBJ1-1,TRBV13,CASSFRGPNTEAFF,TGTGCCAGCAGCTTCCGGGGGCCCAACACTGAAGCTTTCTTT
NA,TRBD1,TRBJ1-4,TRBV4-2,CASSQMDRGTEKLFF,TGTGCCAGCAGCCAAATGGACAGGGGGACTGAAAAACTGTTTTTT
many,NA,TRBJ2-3,TRBV11-2,CASSRDSTDTQYF,TGTGCCAGCAGCAGGGACTCCACAGATACGCAGTATTTT
many,TRBD1,TRBJ2-5,TRBV7-8,CASSLVDRAQETQYF,TGTGCCAGCAGCTTAGTGGACAGGGCACAAGAGACCCAGTACTTC
once,TRBD2,TRBJ2-7,TRBV5-4,CASSLAAGVAPYEQYF,TGTGCCAGCAGCTTGGCGGCGGGAGTGGCCCCCTACGAGCAGTACTTC
many,NA,TRBJ1-1,TRBV4-1,CATGDTPNTEAFF,TGCGCCACCGGGGACACTCCGAACACTGAAGCTTTCTTT
NA,TRBD2,TRBJ2-3,TRBV5-4,CASSLKGLAEGADTQYF,TGTGCCAGCAGCTTGAAGGGACTAGCGGAGGGGGCAGATACGCAGTATTTT
many,NA,TRBJ2-2,TRBV28,CASSWQGAVSTGELFF,TGTGCCAGCAGTTGGCAGGGTGCCGTGAGCACCGGGGAGCTGTTTTTT
few,NA,TRBJ2-5,TRBV2,CASYLGPGTAETQYF,TGTGCCAGCTACCTTGGGCCGGGGACTGCAGAGACCCAGTACTTC
many,TRBD1,TRBJ2-7,TRBV7-9,CASSWQDRGTYEQYF,TGTGCCAGCAGCTGGCAGGACAGGGGTACATACGAGCAGTACTTC
NA,NA,TRBJ2-2,TRBV7-9,CASSLTMTGELFF,TGTGCCAGCAGCTTGACCATGACTGGGGAGCTGTTTTTT
NA,NA,TRBJ2-5,TRBV19,CASSRDRYQETQYF,TGTGCCAGTAGTCGGGACCGGTACCAAGAGACCCAGTACTTC
few,NA,TRBJ1-4,TRBV15,CATSKNRATNEKLFF,TGTGCCACCAGCAAAAACAGGGCAACTAATGAAAAACTGTTTTTT
once,NA,TRBJ1-5,TRBV9,CASSGGPGNQPQHF,TGTGCCAGCAGCGGAGGGCCCGGGAATCAGCCCCAGCATTTT
many,TRBD1,TRBJ2-6,TRBV23-1,CASGTGQPLSGANVLTF,TGCGCCAGCGGGACGGGACAGCCCCTCTCTGGGGCCAACGTCCTGACTTTC
few,TRBD1,TRBJ1-1,TRBV27,CASSSGTGDNAFF,TGTGCCAGCAGTTCAGGGACAGGGGATAATGCTTTCTTT
few,NA,TRBJ2-3,TRBV7-7,CASSLEGRDTQYF,TGTGCCAGCAGCTTGGAGGGGAGAGATACGCAGTATTTT
NA,NA,TRBJ2-6,TRBV13,CASSLISTGANVLTF,TGTGCCAGCAGCTTGATTAGCACTGGGGCCAACGTCCTGACTTTC
few,NA,TRBJ1-1,TRBV19,CASSSRALNTEAFF,TGTGCCAGTAGTTCACGGGCCTTGAACACTGAAGCTTTCTTT
many,NA,TRBJ2-7,TRBV7-9,CASSLEGSPYEQYF,TGTGCCAGCAGCTTAGAAGGGTCCCCCTACGAGCAGTACTTC
many,TRBD1,TRBJ2-3,TRBV7-2,CASSLGQTLLGDTQYF,TGTGCCAGCAGCTTGGGACAGACCCTCTTAGGAGATACGCAGTATTTT
many,TRBD1,TRBJ1-2,TRBV7-9,CASSIMDRRETRTF,TGTGCCAGCAGTATCATGGACAGGAGGGAAACTAGGACCTTC
many,TRBD1,TRBJ1-2,TRBV7-8,CASSQGTGIYGYTF,TGTGCCAGCAGCCAGGGGACAGGGATCTATGGCTACACCTTC
NA,NA,TRBJ2-7,TRBV7-3,CASSAFAGSYEQYF,TGTGCCAGCAGCGCCTTTGCGGGCTCCTACGAGCAGTACTTC
few,NA,TRBJ1-2,TRBV24-1,CATSERAINYGYTF,TGTGCCACCAGTGAACGGGCCATTAACTATGGCTACACCTTC
NA,NA,TRBJ2-1,TRBV27,CASSLRGSYEQFF,TGTGCCAGCAGTTTAAGAGGTTCGTATGAGCAGTTCTTC
NA,NA,TRBJ2-3,TRBV28,CASSLGQSRTDTQYF,TGTGCCAGCAGTTTGGGGCAGAGCCGCACAGATACGCAGTATTTT
NA,NA,TRBJ1-5,TRBV19,CASSRDPISDYQPQHF,TGTGCCAGTAGTAGGGACCCGATATCGGACTATCAGCCCCAGCATTTT
NA,TRBD1,TRBJ1-2,TRBV10-3,CAIRGSGTGSDDGYTF,TGTGCCATCAGAGGATCCGGGACAGGGTCGGATGATGGCTACACCTTC
many,NA,TRBJ2-1,TRBV20-1,CSARQALPEFF,TGCAGTGCTAGGCAGGCCTTACCGGAGTTCTTC
NA,NA,TRBJ2-1,TRBV9,CASSGTPLNSYNEQFF,TGTGCCAGCAGCGGGACTCCCCTGAACTCCTACAATGAGCAGTTCTTC
NA,TRBD2,TRBJ2-1,TRBV6-6,CASSYLRLADYNEQFF,TGTGCCAGCAGTTACTTAAGACTAGCAGACTACAATGAGCAGTTCTTC
NA,NA,TRBJ2-7,TRBV3-1,CASSPVSSYPYEQYF,TGTGCCAGCAGCCCGGTCTCATCCTATCCCTACGAGCAGTACTTC
many,NA,TRBJ2-5,TRBV10-3,CAISGPRETQYF,TGTGCCATCAGTGGGCCCCGGGAGACCCAGTACTTC
few,NA,TRBJ1-5,TRBV2,CASSDFPLSGDGNQPQHF,TGTGCCAGCAGTGATTTCCCTTTATCAGGGGATGGCAATCAGCCCCAGCATTTT
NA,NA,TRBJ1-1,TRBV10-2,CASSDTGGNTEAFF,TGCGCCAGCAGTGATACCGGGGGGAACACTGAAGCTTTCTTT
NA,NA,TRBJ1-1,TRBV2,CASVPSEGTEAFF,TGTGCCAGCGTCCCGTCCGAGGGCACTGAAGCTTTCTTT